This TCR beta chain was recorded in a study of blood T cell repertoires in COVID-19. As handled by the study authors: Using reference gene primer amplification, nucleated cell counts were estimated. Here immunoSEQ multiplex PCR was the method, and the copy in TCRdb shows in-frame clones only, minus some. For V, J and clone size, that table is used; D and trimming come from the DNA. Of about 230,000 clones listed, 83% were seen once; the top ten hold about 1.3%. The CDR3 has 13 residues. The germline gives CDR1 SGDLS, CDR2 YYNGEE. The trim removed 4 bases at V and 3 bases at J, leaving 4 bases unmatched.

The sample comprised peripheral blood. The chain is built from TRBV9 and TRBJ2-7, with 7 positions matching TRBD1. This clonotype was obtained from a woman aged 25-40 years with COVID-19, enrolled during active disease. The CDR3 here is CASSPGQLYEQYF. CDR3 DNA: TGTGCCAGCAGCCCGGGACAGCTCTACGAGCAGTACTTC.